The clone carrying this T cell receptor (beta chain) has ten or more counts. The CDR3 extends 3 residues past the end of the read, so its final part is completed from the germline J gene. V was cut by 5 bases and J by 0 bases, with 13 bases left in between. Germline CDR1 and CDR2: LNHDA and SQIVND (reference sequence). The CDR3 sequence is 15 residues long. This entry comes from a study of T cell clonality in common variable immunodeficiency. TCRdb keeps only in-frame clones here, not all; method: immunoSEQ multiplex PCR. Singletons are absent from the sample, which has tens of thousands of clones. This TCR was recovered from a person aged 18 to 75 in good health. The rearrangement joins TRBV19 to TRBJ1-2; perhaps TRBD1 as D (6 bases). The sequenced material came from peripheral blood mononuclear cells. CDR3 sequence reads: CASSFGQTANYGYTF. CDR3 DNA, as far as it was read: TGTGCCAGTAGTTTCGGACAGACCGCTAACTATGGC.